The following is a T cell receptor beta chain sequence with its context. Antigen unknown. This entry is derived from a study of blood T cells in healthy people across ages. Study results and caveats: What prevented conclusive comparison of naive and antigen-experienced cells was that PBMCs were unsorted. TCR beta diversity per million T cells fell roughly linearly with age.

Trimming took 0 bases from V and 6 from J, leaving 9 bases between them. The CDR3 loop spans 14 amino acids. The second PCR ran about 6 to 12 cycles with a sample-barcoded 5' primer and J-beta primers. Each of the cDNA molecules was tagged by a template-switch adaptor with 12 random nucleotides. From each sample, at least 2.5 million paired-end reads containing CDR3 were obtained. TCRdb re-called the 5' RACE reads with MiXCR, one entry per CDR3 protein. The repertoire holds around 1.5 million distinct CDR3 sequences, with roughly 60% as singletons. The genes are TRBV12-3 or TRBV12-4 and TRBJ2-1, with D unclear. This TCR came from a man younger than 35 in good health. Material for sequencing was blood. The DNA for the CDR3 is TGTGCCAGCAGTTTAGCAGGGCAGTTCAATGAGCAGTTCTTC. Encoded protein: CASSLAGQFNEQFF.